A selection of T cell receptor beta chains follows, all from one sample in a study of T cell responses to AZD1222 COVID-19 vaccine. Assay: immunoSEQ multiplex PCR; the TCRdb copy retains only in-frame clones and omits some. The data show tens of thousands of clones, over 75% seen once. The sample was peripheral blood, taken on day 0 of AZD1222 vaccination. These receptors were collected from an adult in good health. CDR3s include the opening cysteine and the closing phenylalanine or tryptophan. Fields, in order: CDR3 DNA, CDR3 protein, D gene, clone size, V gene, J gene. The D gene is left open where the match is weak. The size of a clone is reported for some rows only, either as once, few or many, or as a class for expanded clones.

TGTGCCAGCAGTCCCCGGGACAGGGGCAACGAGCAGTACTTC	CASSPRDRGNEQYF	TRBD1	.	TRBV27	TRBJ2-7
TGTGCCAGCAGCTTAGAGTCAGGGCCTGGCTACACCTTC	CASSLESGPGYTF	.	.	TRBV7-9	TRBJ1-2
TGTGCCTGGAGTCGAGGTCCCGGGAATGAGCAGTTCTTC	CAWSRGPGNEQFF	.	.	TRBV30	TRBJ2-1
TGTGCCAGCAGCCCGAGACAGGGGAGGAACACTGAAGCTTTCTTT	CASSPRQGRNTEAFF	TRBD1	.	TRBV6-5	TRBJ1-1
TGTGCCATCAGTGAGGCGACAGGACGGTCAAAACTGTTTTTT	CAISEATGRSKLFF	.	.	TRBV10-3	TRBJ1-4
TGTGCCAGCAAAAGGGAGAACACCGGGGAGCTGTTTTTT	CASKRENTGELFF	.	.	TRBV2	TRBJ2-2
TGTGCCAGCAGCCCCGGGGGTGGAAACACCATATATTTT	CASSPGGGNTIYF	.	.	TRBV28	TRBJ1-3
TGTGCCAGCTCACCAGGCGGCAATAGCAATCAGCCCCAGCATTTT	CASSPGGNSNQPQHF	.	.	TRBV18	TRBJ1-5
TGCGCCAGCAGCACAGGGGGTCGTTACGAGCAGTACTTC	CASSTGGRYEQYF	TRBD1	.	TRBV5-1	TRBJ2-7
TGTGCCAGCAGCCCTGGCGGAGGGGTGAATCGGGAAAAACTGTTTTTT	CASSPGGGVNREKLFF	.	once	TRBV28	TRBJ1-4
TGTGCCAGCAGCCAGACGGCAAATTCACCCCTCCACTTT	CASSQTANSPLHF	.	.	TRBV11-3	TRBJ1-6
TGTGCCAGCAGCCAAGGAAGAAGCAATCAGCCCCAGCATTTT	CASSQGRSNQPQHF	.	.	TRBV6-5	TRBJ1-5
TGTGCCAGCTCACCAGACAGGGGACTCTCAGATACGCAGTATTTT	CASSPDRGLSDTQYF	TRBD1	.	TRBV18	TRBJ2-3
TGCGCCAGCAGCCCCTCCCTGGTTTCTCAGCCCCAGCATTTT	CASSPSLVSQPQHF	.	.	TRBV4-1	TRBJ1-5
TGCGCCAGCAGCCCGGACCCTGGATCCTACGAGCAGTACTTC	CASSPDPGSYEQYF	.	.	TRBV5-1	TRBJ2-7
TGTGCCAGCAGCCCGACAGGGAACTATGGCTACACCTTC	CASSPTGNYGYTF	TRBD1	.	TRBV5-4	TRBJ1-2
TGTGCCAGTAGCGAAGAAGGTGGTACAGATACGCAGTATTTT	CASSEEGGTDTQYF	.	.	TRBV19	TRBJ2-3
TGTGCCAGCACCCCGAGTGAGAGCACATACTACACCTTC	CASTPSESTYYTF	.	few	TRBV28	TRBJ1-2
TGTGCCAGCAGCACCCGCCTTCTAGCGGCCCATTCCTACAATGAGCAGTTCTTC	CASSTRLLAAHSYNEQFF	TRBD2	.	TRBV3-1/TRBV3-2	TRBJ2-1
TGTGCCTGGAGTCTCGGGGCCGGGGAGCTGTTTTTT	CAWSLGAGELFF	.	.	TRBV30	TRBJ2-2
TGTGCCAGCAGAGCGGGTAGCGTAAGCACAGATACGCAGTATTTT	CASRAGSVSTDTQYF	.	once	TRBV2	TRBJ2-3
TGTGCCAGCAGCTCCGGGACAAACTCCTACGAGCAGTACTTC	CASSSGTNSYEQYF	.	.	TRBV28	TRBJ2-7
TGTGCCAGCAGCCCCAGGGTGGGCAATTCACCCCTCCACTTT	CASSPRVGNSPLHF	.	.	TRBV16	TRBJ1-6
TGTGCCAGCAGCACCGGACCGCCGAACACTGAAGCTTTCTTT	CASSTGPPNTEAFF	.	.	TRBV11-3	TRBJ1-1
TGCAGTGCTAGTTCAGGGGGGATCCGGAATGAGCAGTTCTTC	CSASSGGIRNEQFF	.	.	TRBV20-1	TRBJ2-1
TGCAGCGTTGCGGGAGGGCCCTACAATGAGCAGTTCTTC	CSVAGGPYNEQFF	TRBD2	.	TRBV29-1	TRBJ2-1
TGCGCCAGCTTGCTAGCGGGAGGGCCACAGAATGAGCAGTTCTTC	CASLLAGGPQNEQFF	TRBD2	.	TRBV5-1	TRBJ2-1
TGCAGCGTTGATAAGGGACTCAACACTGAAGCTTTCTTT	CSVDKGLNTEAFF	.	.	TRBV29-1	TRBJ1-1
TGTGCCAGCTATACCAGCAACGAGCAGTACTTC	CASYTSNEQYF	.	once	TRBV28	TRBJ2-7
TGCGCCAGCAGCCCCTACCCGGCAGCGAGCTCCTACAATGAGCAGTTCTTC	CASSPYPAASSYNEQFF	.	.	TRBV4-1	TRBJ2-1
TGTGCCAGCAGCTCCCAAGCCGGTCTACCGGCTGAAGCTTTCTTT	CASSSQAGLPAEAFF	.	few	TRBV7-8	TRBJ1-1
TGTGCCAGCAGCTCGACGGGGGGTAAGAATCAGCCCCAGCATTTT	CASSSTGGKNQPQHF	.	.	TRBV7-8	TRBJ1-5
TGTGCCAGCAGCCAAGTCGGTCGGGGGGGAGGTGAAAAACTGTTTTTT	CASSQVGRGGGEKLFF	.	.	TRBV3-1/TRBV3-2	TRBJ1-4
TGCGCCAGCAGCCAAGAGGGGACTATGTCGCAAGAGACCCAGTACTTC	CASSQEGTMSQETQYF	TRBD2	.	TRBV4-1	TRBJ2-5
TGTGCCAGTAGTCCCCGTCGGACAATGAACACTGAAGCTTTCTTT	CASSPRRTMNTEAFF	.	.	TRBV19	TRBJ1-1
TGTGCCAGCAGCTTCGAAGTCTACGAGCAGTACTTC	CASSFEVYEQYF	.	.	TRBV7-9	TRBJ2-7
TGTGCCATCAGTGTTCAGGGGGACGAGCAGTACTTC	CAISVQGDEQYF	TRBD1	.	TRBV10-3	TRBJ2-7
TGTGCCAGCAGTGAAGCAAGAGGACAGGGGCTCCCCTACGAGCAGTACTTC	CASSEARGQGLPYEQYF	TRBD1	.	TRBV6-1	TRBJ2-7
TGTGCCAGCAGTCCTGGCCAGGTGCGGGAAGATACGCAGTATTTT	CASSPGQVREDTQYF	.	.	TRBV2	TRBJ2-3
TGTGCCAGCAGCCAAGTCGGCACAGATACGCAGTATTTT	CASSQVGTDTQYF	.	.	TRBV3-1/TRBV3-2	TRBJ2-3
TGTGCCAGCAGCCAGGTTGGGGCAGATACGCAGTATTTT	CASSQVGADTQYF	.	.	TRBV3-1/TRBV3-2	TRBJ2-3
TGTGCCAGCAGCTTCGACACCGGGCCGTCACATAACACCTTC	CASSFDTGPSHNTF	.	.	TRBV7-2	TRBJ1-2
TGTGCTAGCAGTTATGCAGGATTCTATGGCTACACCTTC	CASSYAGFYGYTF	.	.	TRBV6-5	TRBJ1-2